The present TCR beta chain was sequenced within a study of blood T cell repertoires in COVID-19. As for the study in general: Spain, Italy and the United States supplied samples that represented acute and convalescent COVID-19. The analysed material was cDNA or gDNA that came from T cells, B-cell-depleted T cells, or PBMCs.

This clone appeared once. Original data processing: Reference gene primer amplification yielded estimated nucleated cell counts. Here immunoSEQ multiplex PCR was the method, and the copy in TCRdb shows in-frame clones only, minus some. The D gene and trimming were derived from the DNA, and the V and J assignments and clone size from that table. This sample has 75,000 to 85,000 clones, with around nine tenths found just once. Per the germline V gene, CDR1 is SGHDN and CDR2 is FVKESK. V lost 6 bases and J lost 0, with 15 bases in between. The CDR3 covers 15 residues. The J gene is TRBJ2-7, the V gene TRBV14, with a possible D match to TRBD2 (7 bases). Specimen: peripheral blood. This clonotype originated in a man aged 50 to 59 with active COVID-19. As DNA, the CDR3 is TGTGCCAGCAGGGGCACGGGGGGCTTCTCCTACGAGCAGTACTTC. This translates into CASRGTGGFSYEQYF.